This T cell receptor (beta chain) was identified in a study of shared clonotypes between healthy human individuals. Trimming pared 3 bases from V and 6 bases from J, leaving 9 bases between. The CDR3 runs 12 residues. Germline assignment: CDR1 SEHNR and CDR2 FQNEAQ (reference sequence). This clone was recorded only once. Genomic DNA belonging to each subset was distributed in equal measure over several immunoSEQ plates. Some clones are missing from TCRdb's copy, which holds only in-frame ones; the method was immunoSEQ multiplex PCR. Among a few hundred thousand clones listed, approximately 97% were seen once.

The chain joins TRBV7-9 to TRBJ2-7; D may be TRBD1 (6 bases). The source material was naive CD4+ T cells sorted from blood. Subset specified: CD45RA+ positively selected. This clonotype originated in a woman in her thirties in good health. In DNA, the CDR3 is TGTGCCAGCAGCTTGAGCAGGGGCGAGCAGTACTTC. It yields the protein CASSLSRGEQYF.